A single sample is the source of the 27 T cell receptor beta chains below, sequenced in a study of graft-versus-host responses after intestinal transplantation. The antigens of these receptors remain unknown. Repertoires were generated with immunoSEQ multiplex PCR, while TCRdb's copy carries only in-frame clones and drops some. The sample lists approximately 130,000 clones; about 92% were seen once. Sequencing used unstimulated CD4+ T cells sorted from spleen or lymph node cells, obtained before intestinal transplant. The source of these receptors is a human donor who received an intestinal transplant.

The CDR3 sequence is CASSAGQGPTGTF. The DNA for the CDR3 is TGTGCCAGCAGTGCTGGACAGGGCCCTACGGGGACCTTC. V and J are TRBV5-4 and TRBJ1-2; 8 bases are shared with TRBD1. Per germline, CDR1 SGHNT and CDR2 YYREEE (reference sequence). J gave up 14 bases and V 5 bases, and 14 bases lay outside the gene matches. CDR3 length: 13 residues.

The V call is TRBV5-1, the J call TRBJ1-1; D may be TRBD1 (5 bases). The germline V and J ends were trimmed by 4 bases and 1 base, with 11 bases remaining between them. Germline values: CDR1 SGHRS, CDR2 YFSETQ. The CDR3 covers 14 residues. DNA for the CDR3: TGCGCCAGCAGCGGGTATACAGGGAACACTGAAGCTTTCTTT. Translation: CASSGYTGNTEAFF.

The rearrangement links TRBV7-3 to TRBJ2-1; 7 positions agree with TRBD1. V lost 7 bases, J lost 9 bases, and 6 bases stayed unmatched. The CDR3 consists of 12 residues. The germline V gene encodes CDR1 SGHTA and CDR2 FQGTGA. For the CDR3, the DNA is TGTGCCAGCACCACAGGGGTAGGTGAGCAGTTCTTC. This gives the protein CASTTGVGEQFF.

The chain employs TRBV5-1 and TRBJ2-5, with TRBD2 matching over 14 bases. The CDR3 extends over 17 amino acids. The germline V gene has CDR1 SGHRS and CDR2 YFSETQ. Losses at the gene ends were 4 bases for V and 5 bases for J; bases not matched to a gene: 10. Written as DNA, the CDR3 is TGCGCCAGCAGCCGGGGGACTAGCGGGGGCCAATGGGAGACCCAGTACTTC. It encodes CASSRGTSGGQWETQYF.

This clone was observed once. V is TRBV11-3 and J is TRBJ1-4; D possibly corresponds to TRBD1 (6 bases). Germline V gives CDR1 SGHNT, CDR2 YENEEA. The CDR3 spans 13 residues. V was shortened by 5 bases and J by 6 bases, with 10 bases between the two germline ends. The CDR3 loop is CASSRGGDEKLFF. CDR3 in DNA: TGTGCCAGCAGCCGAGGGGGGGATGAAAAACTGTTTTTT.

The chain recombines TRBV10-1 with TRBJ2-3, with 8 bases identical to TRBD2. In germline, CDR1 is WNHNN, CDR2 SYGVQD (reference sequence). V lost 0 bases and J lost 2; bases outside the gene matches: 4. This CDR3 contains 16 residues. CDR3: CASSESGRGDTDTQYF. The CDR3 DNA is TGCGCCAGCAGTGAGTCCGGGCGGGGGGACACAGATACGCAGTATTTT.

As concerns this clone: Germline is not matched at one junction end, which may reflect a read error. V gene TRBV7-9 combines with J gene TRBJ2-7; 10 bases line up with TRBD2. From germline, CDR1 is SEHNR and CDR2 FQNEAQ (reference sequence). The CDR3 has 15 residues. CDR3 sequence (DNA): TGTGCCAGCAGCGTAGCAGCGGGGGGGACCTACGAGCAGTACTTC. Translating it yields CASSVAAGGTYEQYF.

V and J are TRBV15 and TRBJ1-1; D is unresolved. With 3 bases removed from V and 4 bases from J, the gap between germline ends came to 9 bases. Germline CDR1 LNHNV, CDR2 YYDKDF (reference sequence). The CDR3 has 13 residues. CDR3 region: CATSSRLGTEAFF. CDR3 DNA: TGTGCCACCAGCAGTCGGCTTGGCACTGAAGCTTTCTTT.

The chain uses TRBV2 and TRBJ2-5; D gene uncertain. Trimming left V 6 bases short and J 1 base short, with 12 bases between. The CDR3 has 14 amino acids. Germline assignment: CDR1 SNHLY and CDR2 FYNNEI. CDR3 residues: CASSSLEIQETQYF. CDR3 DNA sequence: TGTGCCAGCAGCAGTCTAGAGATCCAAGAGACCCAGTACTTC. Full variable domain (rest looked up from reference TRBV2 and TRBJ2-5): EPEVTQTPSHQVTQMGQEVILRCVPISNHLYFYWYRQILGQKVEFLVSFYNNEISEKSEIFDDQFSVERPDGSNFTLKIRSTKLEDSAMYFCASSSLEIQETQYFGPGTRLLVL.

The V gene is TRBV5-4, the J gene TRBJ1-4, with 9 positions matching TRBD1. The CDR3 is 15 residues long. Germline V gene lookup returns CDR1 SGHNT and CDR2 YYREEE (reference sequence). Trimming cost V 0 bases and J 6 bases; bases outside gene matches: 3. DNA of the CDR3: TGTGCCAGCAGCTTGGGGACAGGGGCATATGAAAAACTGTTTTTT. It encodes CASSLGTGAYEKLFF.

The chain combines TRBV7-9 with TRBJ1-1; D remains unclear. Germline assignment: CDR1 SEHNR and CDR2 FQNEAQ (reference sequence). This CDR3 is built from 14 residues. Deletions cut 5 bases from V and 11 bases from J, with 21 bases between. The CDR3 sequence: CASSPPIGSPGAFF. The CDR3 nucleotides are TGTGCCAGCAGCCCCCCTATTGGTTCCCCTGGGGCTTTCTTT.

The chain couples TRBV5-1 to TRBJ2-1; unclear D gene. Looked up from germline, CDR1 is SGHRS and CDR2 is YFSETQ. CDR3 length: 15 residues. V was pared by 2 bases and J by 1 base, with 10 bases between. The DNA of the CDR3 is TGCGCCAGCAGCTTACCCTATAGGTCCTACAATGAGCAGTTCTTC. This encodes CASSLPYRSYNEQFF. The variable domain in full, with the rest retrieved from reference TRBV5-1 and TRBJ2-1, is KAGVTQTPRYLIKTRGQQVTLSCSPISGHRSVSWYQQTPGQGLQFLFEYFSETQRNKGNFPGRFSGRQFSNSRSEMNVSTLELGDSALYLCASSLPYRSYNEQFFGPGTRLTVL.

The chain combines TRBV9 with TRBJ1-2; TRBD1 aligns across 7 bases. This CDR3 comprises 14 residues. Germline V gene data show CDR1 as SGDLS and CDR2 as YYNGEE. With 3 bases clipped from V and 1 base from J, the junction kept 3 bases outside the gene matches. In DNA, the CDR3 is TGTGCCAGCAGCGGGGACAGCCTTAACTATGGCTACACCTTC. Encoded protein: CASSGDSLNYGYTF.

The V and J genes are TRBV7-3 and TRBJ2-3; possibly TRBD2 for D (6 bases). The CDR3 sequence is 15 residues long. V was trimmed by 1 base and J by 5 bases, leaving 13 bases between them. The germline V gene encodes CDR1 SGHTA and CDR2 FQGTGA. As DNA, the CDR3 is TGTGCCAGCAGCTTAAGGGGGGAGCGTGGAGATACGCAGTATTTT. Translation: CASSLRGERGDTQYF. Complete variable domain (other parts from reference TRBV7-3 and TRBJ2-3): GAGVSQTPSNKVTEKGKYVELRCDPISGHTALYWYRQSLGQGPEFLIYFQGTGAADDSGLPNDRFFAVRPEGSVSTLKIQRTERGDSAVYLCASSLRGERGDTQYFGPGTRLTVL.

The CDR3 loop is CASSNPPHTGELFF. The DNA for the CDR3 is TGTGCCAGCAGCAACCCCCCCCACACCGGGGAGCTGTTTTTT. The chain has TRBV11-3 and TRBJ2-2, with D unclear. This CDR3 is 14 amino acids long. The germline V and J ends were trimmed by 5 bases and 3 bases, with 10 bases remaining between them. The germline V gene has CDR1 SGHNT and CDR2 YENEEA.

The chain uses TRBV27 and TRBJ2-3; D remains ambiguous. The ends were cut back, 7 bases at V and 1 base at J, with 27 bases in the middle. Per the germline V gene, CDR1 is MNHEY and CDR2 is SMNVEV (reference sequence). This CDR3 is 19 amino acids long. CDR3 sequence: CASNPFRSSLGSRTDTQYF. For the CDR3, the DNA is TGTGCCAGCAACCCATTTCGTAGTAGCTTAGGTTCGCGCACAGATACGCAGTATTTT.

The rearrangement uses TRBV5-4 and TRBJ1-6; D remains ambiguous. The germline V gene encodes CDR1 SGHNT and CDR2 YYREEE (reference sequence). Trimming left V 4 bases short and J 8 bases short, with 13 bases between. There are 14 residues in the CDR3. CDR3 sequence: CASSPNFLDSPLHF. CDR3 DNA sequence: TGTGCCAGCAGCCCAAATTTTTTAGATTCACCCCTCCACTTT.

The rearrangement links TRBV30 to TRBJ2-3; 7 positions agree with TRBD1. With 4 bases clipped from V and 3 bases from J, the junction kept 7 bases outside the gene matches. The CDR3 runs 14 residues. Germline CDR1 is GTSNPN and CDR2 is SVGIG (reference sequence). The CDR3 sequence: CAWKVGTVTDTQYF. The CDR3 nucleotides are TGTGCCTGGAAGGTTGGGACAGTGACAGATACGCAGTATTTT.

This rearrangement joins TRBV28 to TRBJ1-2, with a weak D call TRBD1 (5 bases). The germline V gene has CDR1 MDHEN and CDR2 SYDVKM. Trimming stripped 3 bases from V and 10 bases from J, with 15 bases between. The CDR3 runs to 13 residues. CDR3 nucleotide sequence: TGTGCCAGCAGTTTCAGGGCAGGAGGAACCTACACCTTC. Protein sequence: CASSFRAGGTYTF.

The J gene is TRBJ1-6, the V gene TRBV2, with 8 bases matching TRBD1. Trimming at V came to 7 bases and at J to 7 bases, leaving 3 bases not matched to a gene. CDR3 size: 13 residues. Looked up from germline, CDR1 is SNHLY and CDR2 is FYNNEI. CDR3 protein: CASKDRENSPLHF. The DNA for the CDR3 is TGTGCCAGCAAGGACAGGGAGAATTCACCCCTCCACTTT.

V gene TRBV23-1 combines with J gene TRBJ2-3; TRBD2 agrees at 7 bases. Being an ORF, TRBV23-1 has a function that is uncertain. V gave up 0 bases and J gave up 3 bases; unmatched junction bases: 9. The CDR3 extends over 17 amino acids. This CDR3 is CASSQSVPRTRTDTQYF. The DNA for the CDR3 is TGCGCCAGCAGTCAATCGGTGCCAAGGACTAGGACAGATACGCAGTATTTT.

This rearrangement joins TRBV7-2 to TRBJ2-3; TRBD2 matches 10 bases. The CDR3 has 14 amino acids. The ends lost 0 bases at V and 6 bases at J; junction bases unmatched: 0. Germline V gene lookup returns CDR1 SGHTA and CDR2 FQGNSA. CDR3 DNA: TGTGCCAGCAGCTTAGCTAGCGGGGGGGATACGCAGTATTTT. It yields the protein CASSLASGGDTQYF.

This clone was counted between two and nine times. The gene calls are TRBV6-6 and TRBJ1-5; D call uncertain. This CDR3 is built from 16 residues. Germline V lookup: CDR1 MNHNY, CDR2 SVGAGI (reference sequence). V dropped 0 bases and J dropped 1 base, with 10 bases sitting between them. Here the CDR3 DNA reads TGTGCCAGCAGTTACTCGCCCAACACGAGCAATCAGCCCCAGCATTTT. Translation: CASSYSPNTSNQPQHF.

The chain carries TRBV7-3 and TRBJ1-1; D perhaps matches TRBD1 (6 bases). CDR1 SGHTA and CDR2 FQGTGA come from the germline V gene. V gave up 1 base and J gave up 8 bases, with 14 bases separating them. The CDR3 runs 14 residues. The CDR3 coding sequence is TGTGCCAGCAGCTTAAGACGAGAAACAGGGGAAGCTTTCTTT. Its translation is CASSLRRETGEAFF.

The V call is TRBV5-1, the J call TRBJ1-5, with D maybe TRBD1 (6 bases). Trimming shortened V by 0 bases and J by 6 bases, and 10 bases separated the two germline ends. This CDR3 spans 14 amino acids. Germline CDR1 and CDR2: SGHRS and YFSETQ. The CDR3 is CASSLDGGLQPQHF. The CDR3 DNA is TGCGCCAGCAGCTTGGATGGGGGCCTTCAGCCCCAGCATTTT.

This rearrangement joins TRBV4-1 to TRBJ2-5; possibly TRBD1 for D (6 bases). This CDR3 comprises 16 residues. Germline assignment: CDR1 MGHRA and CDR2 YSYEKL. V was clipped by 3 bases and J by 2 bases, with 16 bases between them. CDR3 residues: CASSQTGQRSQETQYF. DNA for the CDR3: TGCGCCAGCAGCCAGACAGGTCAGAGAAGTCAAGAGACCCAGTACTTC.

V and J are TRBV6-5 and TRBJ2-7; D uncertain. Germline V CDR1 and CDR2: MNHEY, SVGAGI. The CDR3 is 15 residues long. Between the trimmed V and J ends, which lost 0 bases and 3 bases, there was a span of 12 bases. DNA of the CDR3: TGTGCCAGCAGTTACTCCCCCGCGACGGACTACGAGCAGTACTTC. The encoded protein is CASSYSPATDYEQYF.